This TCR beta chain originates from a study of blood T cell repertoires in COVID-19. As for the study in general: The United States, Italy and Spain supplied acute and convalescent COVID-19 samples. T cells, B-cell-depleted T cells, or PBMCs supplied cDNA or gDNA.

CDR1 is SGHAT and CDR2 is FQNNGV in the germline V gene. With V trimmed by 5 bases and J by 9 bases, 11 bases remained unmatched. The CDR3 contains 15 residues. The cohort comprised adults aged roughly 18 to 90 years residing in around 25 US areas. Within the 2 weeks before study entry, each person in the exposed group met a COVID-19 case. Libraries were prepared by immunoSEQ multiplex PCR; TCRdb keeps only in-frame clonotypes and omits some of them. The table lists roughly 400,000 clones, approximately 89% of them singletons. The sequencing sample was made of PBMCs or T cells enriched from blood (not recorded which). This clonotype was obtained from a woman in her thirties or forties who had been exposed to COVID-19. The chain has TRBV11-2 and TRBJ2-1, with TRBD2 matching over 9 bases. CDR3 residues: CASSIIAGATGEQFF. CDR3 nucleotide sequence: TGTGCCAGCAGCATTATAGCGGGGGCCACCGGTGAGCAGTTCTTC.